The rows below give T cell receptor beta chains drawn from one sample of a study of Graves' ophthalmopathy and Graves' hyperthyroidism. TCRdb reprocessed the multiplex PCR reads via MiXCR and lists one record per CDR3 protein. The sample has 500,000 to 600,000 distinct CDR3 sequences; less than 45% are singletons. Sequenced material: peripheral blood or thyroid tissue (not recorded which). The receptors were gathered from an adult man with Graves' hyperthyroidism. CDR3s include the opening cysteine and the closing phenylalanine or tryptophan. The D gene is left open where the match is weak. For some rows the clone size is stated as once, few or many, or as a class when expanded; others skip it.

TRBD1	many	TRBV7-2	TRBJ2-7	TGTGCCAGCAGATTAACCTGGACAGGGGCCTACGAGCAGTACTTC	CASRLTWTGAYEQYF
.	many	TRBV20-1	TRBJ2-7	TGCAGTGCAAGCGACAGCCTGGGTATCTACGAGCAGTACTTC	CSASDSLGIYEQYF
.	few	TRBV18	TRBJ2-2	TGTGCCAGCTCACCATCGGGACCAGCGAACACCGGGGAGCTGTTTTTT	CASSPSGPANTGELFF
TRBD2	.	TRBV9	TRBJ2-3	TGTGCCAGCAGCTCAAGCCTAGCGGGAGGCCGAGATACGCAGTATTTT	CASSSSLAGGRDTQYF
.	.	TRBV29-1	TRBJ1-1	TGCAGCGTTGAGAAGACAGCGGGGGGAACTGAAGCTTTCTTT	CSVEKTAGGTEAFF
.	many	TRBV10-3	TRBJ1-2	TGTGCCATCAGTGATAAAAAAGGACAGCCCATTAACTATGGCTACACCTTC	CAISDKKGQPINYGYTF
.	few	TRBV7-2	TRBJ1-2	TGTGCCAGCTCACCCATGACCGGCCAAGCTAACTATGGCTACACCTTC	CASSPMTGQANYGYTF
TRBD2	.	TRBV7-9	TRBJ2-7	TGTGCCAGCAGCCGGCCGCTAGGGCTAGCGGGAGGGGTATACGAGCAGTACTTC	CASSRPLGLAGGVYEQYF
.	.	TRBV20-1	TRBJ1-1	TGCAGTGCTAGTCGTCCGAGGTCTGGGGCTTTCTTT	CSASRPRSGAFF
TRBD1	.	TRBV7-8	TRBJ2-5	TGTGCCAGCAGCTTATTTCAGGACAGGGGCGCGGAGACCCAGTACTTC	CASSLFQDRGAETQYF
.	few	TRBV30	TRBJ1-6	TGTGCCTGGAGCGGGACACGGAATTCACCCCTCCACTTT	CAWSGTRNSPLHF
TRBD1	.	TRBV6-5	TRBJ1-6	TGTGCCAGCAGGAGGGGACAGGAGAGCTCCTATAATTCACCCCTCCACTTT	CASRRGQESSYNSPLHF
.	.	TRBV7-9	TRBJ2-7	TGTGCCAGCAGCGATAGAGGGACAACCAACGAGCAGTACTTC	CASSDRGTTNEQYF
.	many	TRBV5-8	TRBJ1-2	TGTGCCAGCAGCTTGGGGAACAGGGACGGTGGCTACACCTTC	CASSLGNRDGGYTF
.	many	TRBV7-8	TRBJ2-5	TGTGCCAGCAGATCGAAGAGGTTCCGGGACCCCCAAGAGACCCAGTACTTC	CASRSKRFRDPQETQYF
.	many	TRBV19	TRBJ1-1	TGTGCCAGTAGTGAACAGGCGAACACTGAAGCTTTCTTT	CASSEQANTEAFF
.	.	TRBV7-9	TRBJ2-6	TGTGCCAGCAGCTTGGCCAGGCAAAGCTCTGGGGCCAACGTCCTGACTTTC	CASSLARQSSGANVLTF
TRBD2	.	TRBV10-2	TRBJ2-3	TGCGCCAGCAATATAGCGGGGTCTAGCACAGATACGCAGTATTTT	CASNIAGSSTDTQYF
TRBD2	.	TRBV20-1	TRBJ2-2	TGCAGTGCTCTAGACAGCGGGAGGAACACCGGGGAGCTGTTTTTT	CSALDSGRNTGELFF
.	many	TRBV6-5	TRBJ2-7	TGTGCCAGCAGTTACTCGGGGGGCGAGCAGTACTTC	CASSYSGGEQYF
TRBD2	.	TRBV11-1	TRBJ2-1	TGTGCCAGCAGCTTAGATAGCGGGAGGGCCTCGATCGATGAGCAGTTCTTC	CASSLDSGRASIDEQFF
.	many	TRBV7-9	TRBJ1-5	TGTGCCAGCAGCAACACAGGGTCCCAGCCCCAGCATTTT	CASSNTGSQPQHF
.	few	TRBV6-5	TRBJ1-5	TGTGCCAGCAGTTACTACAGGGAATATCAGCCCCAGCATTTT	CASSYYREYQPQHF
.	.	TRBV7-9	TRBJ2-7	TGCGCCAGCAGCCAAGTGGCACCTGAATACGAGCAGTACTTC	CASSQVAPEYEQYF